Following are 14 T cell receptor beta chains from one sample sequenced in a study of identical twins (dated by TCRdb to the mid-2010s). Receptors were amplified or captured by 5' RACE. Sequencing used an Illumina HiSeq 2000. TCRdb trimmed public reads at Q25 via fastp, called clones via MiXCR and kept in-frame beta chains. Under each unique CDR3 protein, matching rows form one entry showing the most common genes and DNA. For this sample the table gives 1,800,000 or so distinct CDR3 sequences, of which about 30% were detected only once. Around 0.25% of the sample lies in the top ten. The specimen sequenced was cord blood. The source of these receptors is a newborn girl in good health.

This clonotype was seen once. The rearrangement uses TRBV7-9 and TRBJ2-5, with unresolved D. V lost 6 bases, J lost 11 bases, and 16 bases lay in between. From germline, CDR1 is SEHNR and CDR2 FQNEAQ (reference sequence). The CDR3 loop spans 12 amino acids. The CDR3 loop reads CASSYHSNEQYF. For the CDR3, the DNA is TGTGCCAGCAGTTACCATTCCAATGAGCAGTACTTC.

This chain connects TRBV3-1 to TRBJ2-7; D ambiguous. The tail of the sequence fits TRBJ2-5 better, so the J call may be wrong. The CDR3 extends over 14 amino acids. Germline-derived CDR1 and CDR2 are LGHDT and YNNKEL (reference sequence). CDR3 sequence (DNA): TGTGCCAGCAGCCGAGGTGGTATCCGGGAGACCCAGTACTTC. It is translated as CASSRGGIRETQYF.

The V gene is TRBV10-3, the J gene TRBJ2-7, with TRBD1 matching over 9 bases. CDR1 is ENHRY, CDR2 SYGVKD, per germline. V shed 8 bases, J shed 2 bases, and the junction held 7 bases outside the gene matches. The CDR3 has 14 amino acids. CDR3 residues: CAIGRDRDTYEQYF. CDR3 bases: TGTGCCATCGGGAGGGACAGGGATACCTACGAGCAGTACTTC.

The CDR3 coding sequence is TGTGCCAGCAGTGGTCAAGGACTAGCGGGGACCTTAAAAGAGACCCAGTACTTC. Residues: CASSGQGLAGTLKETQYF. J is TRBJ2-5 and V is TRBV2; 12 nucleotides match TRBD2. V shed 4 bases, J shed 3 bases, and the junction held 12 bases outside the gene matches. CDR1 and CDR2 from the germline V gene are SNHLY and FYNNEI. CDR3 size: 18 residues.

The chain links TRBV2 to TRBJ2-1; 9 bases match TRBD1. The end of the DNA aligns better with TRBJ2-7, so the J call may be wrong. CDR3 length equals 15 residues. The germline CDR1 and CDR2 sequences are SNHLY and FYNNEI. Here the CDR3 DNA reads TGTGCCAGCAGGGCGGACAGGGGAACCTACAATGAGCAGTACTTC. Translated, it gives CASRADRGTYNEQYF.

The chain carries TRBV15 and TRBJ1-4, with a possible D match to TRBD1 (5 bases). There are 16 residues in the CDR3. The V and J ends lost 3 bases and 4 bases respectively, with 15 bases between them. CDR1 LNHNV and CDR2 YYDKDF come from the germline V gene (reference sequence). This CDR3 is CATSRVAGSDNEKLFF. The CDR3 DNA follows: TGTGCCACCAGCAGGGTCGCAGGGTCCGATAATGAAAAACTGTTTTTT.

CDR3 sequence: CASSKRVFNNEQFF. CDR3 coding DNA: TGTGCCAGCAGCAAGCGGGTCTTCAACAATGAGCAGTTCTTC. The rearrangement uses TRBV12-1 and TRBJ2-1; the D call in the table, TRBD2, was not verified against the DNA. TRBV12-1 is a known pseudogene. The CDR3 runs to 14 residues.

The chain carries TRBV3-1 and TRBJ2-3; D not certain. Trimming took off 3 bases at V and 2 bases at J, with 15 bases between the two ends. Looked up from germline, CDR1 is LGHDT and CDR2 is YNNKEL (reference sequence). The length of the CDR3 is 16 residues. The CDR3 bases are TGTGCCAGCAGCCAGGTTCTAGTGTCTACCACAGATACGCAGTATTTT. Protein: CASSQVLVSTTDTQYF.

This clonotype was seen many times. V usage is TRBV12-3 or TRBV12-4 and J usage is TRBJ1-6, with TRBD1 matching 7 bases. Trimming at V came to 6 bases and at J to 0 bases, leaving 2 bases not matched to a gene. There are 15 residues in the CDR3. DNA for the CDR3: TGTGCCAGCAGGACAGGGAGCTCCTATAATTCACCCCTCCACTTT. Translation gives CASRTGSSYNSPLHF.

The chain employs TRBV18 and TRBJ2-3; 11 nucleotides match TRBD2. Germline V CDR1 and CDR2: KGHSH, LQKENI. CDR3 length: 16 amino acids. V trimming: 5 bases; J trimming: 4 bases; junction bases outside the gene matches: 8. The CDR3 region is CASSKTGTSGSDTQYF. CDR3 DNA sequence: TGTGCCAGCTCAAAGACCGGGACTAGCGGATCAGATACGCAGTATTTT.

This clonotype was picked up a small number of times. V is TRBV4-2 and J is TRBJ2-7; 11 nucleotides line up with TRBD1. The CDR3 length is 16 residues. Germline CDR1 is LGHNA and CDR2 is YNFKEQ. J was trimmed by 3 bases and V by 1 base; bases with no gene match: 5. CDR3 sequence: CASSQAGQGAIYEQYF. DNA for the CDR3: TGTGCCAGCAGCCAAGCTGGACAGGGGGCAATCTACGAGCAGTACTTC.

This clonotype has at least ten counts. CDR3 protein: CASSYSRDGYTF. The CDR3 DNA reads as TGTGCCAGCAGTTACTCTCGGGATGGCTACACCTTC. The V and J genes are TRBV6-2 or TRBV6-3 and TRBJ1-2; D unresolved. Germline CDR1 reads MNHEY; CDR2 reads SVGEGT. Between the trimmed V and J ends, which lost 0 bases and 6 bases, there was a span of 5 bases. CDR3 length equals 12 residues.

The chain combines TRBV27 with TRBJ2-2; 8 nucleotides align to TRBD1. This CDR3 contains 16 residues. The germline CDR1 and CDR2 sequences are MNHEY and SMNVEV (reference sequence). V lost 3 bases and J lost 6; bases outside the gene matches: 9. CDR3: CASSFLRTGIAGELFF. Here the CDR3 DNA reads TGTGCCAGCAGTTTCCTTCGGACAGGGATCGCCGGGGAGCTGTTTTTT.

V and J are TRBV7-9 and TRBJ1-2; D is unresolved. Trimming left V 2 bases short and J 8 bases short, with 6 bases between. Germline CDR1 SEHNR, CDR2 FQNEAQ (reference sequence). This CDR3 is built from 11 residues. The CDR3 region is CASSLLRGYTF. The CDR3 coding sequence is TGTGCCAGCAGCTTACTCAGGGGCTACACCTTC.